This T cell receptor beta chain was identified during a study of cytomegalovirus exposure and HLA in healthy donors. This CDR3 spans 15 amino acids. Germline V gene lookup returns CDR1 MNHEY and CDR2 SMNVEV (reference sequence). The V gene end was trimmed by 5 bases and the J gene end by 5 bases; junction bases not matched to a gene: 4. Profiled with immunoSEQ multiplex PCR; TCRdb holds only in-frame clones, not every one. The profile shows some 140,000 clones, more than 70% of them singletons. To note about this clone: Its antigen is currently unknown.

Study findings and constraints: Reports described diagnosis of cytomegalovirus status by the classifier as highly specific and sensitive. In a later analysis, first-cohort TCR clusters were found to tend to co-occur in the 100 to 150 validation repertoires. Most sequenced TCRs were rare (though some public TCRs occurred in many donors). Cytomegalovirus association was assigned to approximately 160 TCR beta chains.

Sequenced material: PBMCs. The gene calls are TRBV27 and TRBJ2-5; TRBD2 matches 14 bases. The clonotype comes from a human donor in good health. Written as DNA, the CDR3 is TGTGCCAGCAGTCCAGGGACTAGCGGGAGTGAGACCCAGTACTTC. Residues: CASSPGTSGSETQYF.